Described below is a single T cell receptor (beta chain) sequence and its context. Its specific antigen is unknown. Within one base of it there is no much larger clone, and no base qualities were kept. The CDR3 goes from the cysteine to the phenylalanine over 12 residues. The DNA shown is the 36-base CDR3, in frame from base 1. The sample comes from a study of monozygotic twins with cystic fibrosis (dated by TCRdb to the early 2020s). About the investigation overall: Barcoded libraries were prepared with around 15 PCR cycles from about 3.2 micrograms of fragmented DNA. Made up mostly of children and adolescents, the cohort included ten female and six male twin pairs ranging in age from roughly 2.0 to 40 years, with a median of about 9 years. Data for three of the twin pairs had been reported earlier in a different context. The study compared TCR beta repertoires within and between 16 monozygotic twin pairs with cystic fibrosis to assess genetic influence on V and J gene usage. Twins were ranked among roughly 970 cohort participants for weight-for-height and FEVPerc (FEV1 disease centile) at the day of blood sampling.

The twin pairs came from the European Cystic Fibrosis Twin and Sibling Study Cohort, which recruited patients from more than 150 CF clinics across 14 European countries. Zygosity and CFTR genotype were confirmed in-house, and zygosity was tested by multiplex PCR of nine short tandem repeat loci. Peripheral blood was taken from each twin, and clinical parameters were recorded on the day of blood sampling. Phenol/chloroform extraction was used to isolate genomic DNA from peripheral blood cells, and the DNA was then kept in TE buffer at 4 degrees C. TCR beta CDR3 regions were amplified by multiplex PCR with the immunoSEQ immune profiling system according to the manufacturer's instructions. Sequencing was performed on an Illumina NextSeq system. In the authors' own workflow: Sequence data were processed on the immunoSEQ Analyzer platform, and clonality was calculated as the square root of Simpson's index of productive rearrangements. Similarity in V and J usage was measured by Jensen-Shannon distance, and OLGA was used to compute CDR3 generation probabilities. Shared CDR3 sequences were searched in the immuneACCESS database (August 2020) and in VDJdb (December 2020). Entries here come from immuneACCESS through TCRdb and include only in-frame sequences with V and J called. Some clones fail to appear in such tables; in the studies checked, an unresolved V gene covers under half of the shortfall, and the cause of the remainder is unknown. D and trimming were read from the DNA, whereas the V and J calls and clone size are those reported in that table. This sample has 30,000 to 40,000 clones in its table, and just over 95% of those were observed once. 0.15% to 0.2% of the sample goes to the ten largest clones.

Study-level results and caveats: Nucleotide-identical clonotype sharing was significantly higher within monozygotic CF twin pairs than between unrelated CF individuals (P = 0.000026, Mann-Whitney). The cohort was small, and no association was found between shared CDR3 numbers and age, concordance or disease severity. The greatest similarity to the co-twin was observed for V gene usage in 13 of 16 pairs and for J usage in 8 of 16 pairs, which suggested genetic constraints. Simpson clonality was found to be generally low (median roughly 0.01), suggesting a naive-dominated repertoire, although higher clonality was observed in the most severely affected patients.

Rearrangement joined TRBV21-1 to TRBJ2-7; the table names TRBD2, a call not compared with the DNA. TRBV21-1 is a pseudogene segment. This TCR came from a girl aged 2-9 years with cystic fibrosis. The sample consisted of blood. The nucleotide sequence reads TGTGCCAGCATTGATGGCGGCTACGAGCAGTACTTC. Its protein reads: CASIDGGYEQYF.